The TCR beta chain described here comes from a study of PD-L1 blockade in urothelial cancer. TCRdb's copy holds only in-frame clones and misses some; the assay was immunoSEQ multiplex PCR. The table includes roughly 17,000 clones, 89% detected once. V was clipped by 4 bases and J by 3 bases; unmatched bases: 6. CDR3 size: 15 residues. CDR1 SGHTA and CDR2 FQGNSA come from the germline V gene. This clone occurred once. Noted time point: pretreatment peripheral blood. Here the sequenced sample was PBMCs, taken around atezolizumab (anti-PD-L1) treatment. This receptor was taken from a man aged 65 to 85 with urothelial cancer. The J gene is TRBJ2-3, the V gene TRBV7-2; 8 bases are a match to TRBD2. DNA for the CDR3: TGTGCCAGCAGCTACGGGGGGGCCCGGACAGATACGCAGTATTTT. This translates into CASSYGGARTDTQYF.